This record covers a single TCR beta chain. Its target is not known. This sample was included in a study of early T cells in non-severe SARS-CoV-2 infection. Study-wide context: Investigators sequenced bulk RNA drawn from unsorted whole blood, and chains remained unpaired.

Germline CDR1 and CDR2: LGHNA and YNFKEQ. The CDR3 has 19 amino acids. The J segment lost 6 bases and the V segment lost 4 bases, leaving 16 bases of the junction unmatched. Overall study results and limits: Matches to VDJdb favored anti-spike CD8 responses and missed private and CD4 specificities.

Unique molecular identifiers (one per individual cDNA molecule) were attached. TCRdb independently ran MiXCR on the 5' RACE reads; one entry per CDR3 protein. This sample has 40,000 to 45,000 distinct CDR3 sequences, with approximately 6.2% found just once. Sequences were derived from whole blood, sampled at baseline. The clonotype originates from an adult who was a healthcare worker with PCR-confirmed SARS-CoV-2 infection or an uninfected control (not recorded which). The genes are TRBV4-2 and TRBJ2-3, with 13 bases identical to TRBD2. For the CDR3, the DNA is TGTGCCAGCAGCCGAGACCTACTACGGACTAGCGGGAGTACGGATACGCAGTATTTT. Protein: CASSRDLLRTSGSTDTQYF.